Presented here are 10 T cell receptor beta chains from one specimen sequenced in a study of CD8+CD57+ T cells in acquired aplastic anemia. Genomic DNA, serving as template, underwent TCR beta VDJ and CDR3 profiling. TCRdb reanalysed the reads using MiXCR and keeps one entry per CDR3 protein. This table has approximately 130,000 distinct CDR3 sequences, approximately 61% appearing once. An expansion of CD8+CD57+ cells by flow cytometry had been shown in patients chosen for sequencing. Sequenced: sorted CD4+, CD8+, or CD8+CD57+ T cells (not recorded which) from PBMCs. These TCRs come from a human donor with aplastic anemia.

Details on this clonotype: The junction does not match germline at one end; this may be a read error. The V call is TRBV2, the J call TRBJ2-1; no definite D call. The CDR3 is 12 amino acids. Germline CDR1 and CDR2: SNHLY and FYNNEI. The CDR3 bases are TGTGCCAGCATTGGTGGATCCTATGAGCAGCTCTTC. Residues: CASIGGSYEQLF.

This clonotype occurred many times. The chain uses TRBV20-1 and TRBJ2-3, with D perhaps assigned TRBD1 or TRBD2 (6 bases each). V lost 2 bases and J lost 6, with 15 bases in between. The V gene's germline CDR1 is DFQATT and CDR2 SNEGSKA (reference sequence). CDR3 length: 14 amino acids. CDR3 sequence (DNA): TGCAGTGCTAGACCAGGGGAGGTGGTTGATACGCAGTATTTT. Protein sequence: CSARPGEVVDTQYF.

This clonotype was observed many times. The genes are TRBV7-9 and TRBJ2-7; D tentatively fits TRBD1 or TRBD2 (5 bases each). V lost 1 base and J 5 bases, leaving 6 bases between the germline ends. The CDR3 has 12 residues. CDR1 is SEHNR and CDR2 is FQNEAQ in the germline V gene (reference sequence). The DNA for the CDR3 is TGTGCCAGCAGCTTAGGAGGGGACGAGCAGTACTTC. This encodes CASSLGGDEQYF.

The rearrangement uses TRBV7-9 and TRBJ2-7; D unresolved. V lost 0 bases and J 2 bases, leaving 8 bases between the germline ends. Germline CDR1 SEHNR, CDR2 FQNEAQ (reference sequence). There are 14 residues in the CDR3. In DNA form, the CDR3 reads TGTGCCAGCAGCTTAGCAGCCGACCCCTACGAGCAGTACTTC. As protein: CASSLAADPYEQYF.

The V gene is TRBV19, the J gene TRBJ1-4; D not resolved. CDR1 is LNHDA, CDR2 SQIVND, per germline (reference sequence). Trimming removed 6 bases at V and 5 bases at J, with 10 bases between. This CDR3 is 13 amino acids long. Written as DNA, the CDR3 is TGTGCCAGTAGAGGCAGGCAAAATGAAAAACTGTTTTTT. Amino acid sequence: CASRGRQNEKLFF.

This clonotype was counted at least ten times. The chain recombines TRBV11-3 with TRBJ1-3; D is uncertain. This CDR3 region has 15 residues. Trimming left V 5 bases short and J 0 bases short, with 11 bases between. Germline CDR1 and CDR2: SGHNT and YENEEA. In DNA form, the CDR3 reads TGTGCCAGCAGCGCGCCGATACTCTCTGGAAACACCATATATTTT. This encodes CASSAPILSGNTIYF.

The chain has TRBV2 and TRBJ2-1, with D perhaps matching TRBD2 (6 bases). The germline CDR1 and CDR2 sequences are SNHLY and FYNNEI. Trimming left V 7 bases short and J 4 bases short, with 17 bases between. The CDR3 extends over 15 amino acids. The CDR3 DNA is TGTGCCAGCACCTCCCAAGGAGGGCAATACAATGAGCAGTTCTTC. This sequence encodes CASTSQGGQYNEQFF. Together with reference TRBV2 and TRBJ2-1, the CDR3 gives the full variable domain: EPEVTQTPSHQVTQMGQEVILRCVPISNHLYFYWYRQILGQKVEFLVSFYNNEISEKSEIFDDQFSVERPDGSNFTLKIRSTKLEDSAMYFCASTSQGGQYNEQFFGPGTRLTVL.

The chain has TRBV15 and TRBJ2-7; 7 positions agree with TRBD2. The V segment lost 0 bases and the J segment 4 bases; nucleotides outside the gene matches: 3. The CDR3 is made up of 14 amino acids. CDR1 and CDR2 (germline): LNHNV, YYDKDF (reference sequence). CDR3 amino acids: CATSREGGGYEQYF. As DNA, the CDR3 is TGTGCCACCAGCAGAGAGGGGGGAGGGTACGAGCAGTACTTC.

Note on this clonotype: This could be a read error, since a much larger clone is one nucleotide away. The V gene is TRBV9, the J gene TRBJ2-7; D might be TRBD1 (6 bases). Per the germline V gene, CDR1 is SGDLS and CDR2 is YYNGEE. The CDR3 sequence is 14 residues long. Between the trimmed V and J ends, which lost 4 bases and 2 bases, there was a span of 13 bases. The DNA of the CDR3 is TGTGCCAGCAGCTTAGGGGACACCGCCTACGAGCAGTACTTC. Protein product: CASSLGDTAYEQYF.

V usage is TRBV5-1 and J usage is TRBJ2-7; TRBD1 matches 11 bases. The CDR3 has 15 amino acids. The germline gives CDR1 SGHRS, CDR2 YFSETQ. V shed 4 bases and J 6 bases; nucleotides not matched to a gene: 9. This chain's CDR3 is CASSPRRDRGGEQYF. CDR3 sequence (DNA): TGCGCCAGCAGCCCCCGGCGGGACAGGGGGGGCGAGCAGTACTTC. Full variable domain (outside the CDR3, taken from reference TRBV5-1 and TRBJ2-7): KAGVTQTPRYLIKTRGQQVTLSCSPISGHRSVSWYQQTPGQGLQFLFEYFSETQRNKGNFPGRFSGRQFSNSRSEMNVSTLELGDSALYLCASSPRRDRGGEQYFGPGTRLTVT.